A single sample gave rise to the 29 T cell receptor beta chains below, sequenced in a study of shared T cell receptors in the human thymus. Profiling relied on immunoSEQ multiplex PCR, and the TCRdb table lists in-frame clones only, not all of them. The sample contains some 720,000 clones, approximately 87% of which appear only once. This same sample was also part of a study on human thymus T cells.

The sample was thymocytes. These receptors originate from a boy in the first two years of life with a congenital heart defect.

This clone was recorded once. The gene calls are TRBV15 and TRBJ2-7; the D gene is possibly TRBD2 (5 bases). The CDR3 is 14 amino acids. V was trimmed by 2 bases and J by 5 bases, leaving 13 bases between them. Germline V gives CDR1 LNHNV, CDR2 YYDKDF (reference sequence). The CDR3 protein is CATSRRRESHEQYF. The CDR3 DNA reads as TGTGCCACCAGCAGAAGAAGGGAGAGCCACGAGCAGTACTTC.

This sequence joins TRBV6-1 and TRBJ2-3, with D perhaps matching TRBD2 (6 bases). Looked up from germline, CDR1 is MNHNS and CDR2 is SASEGT. V lost 4 bases to trimming and J lost 4 bases, with 9 bases between them. CDR3 size: 13 residues. For the CDR3, the DNA is TGTGCCAGCAGTGGGCGGGGCCCAGATACGCAGTATTTT. Translated, it gives CASSGRGPDTQYF.

This clone came up once. The DNA of the CDR3 is TGTGCCTGGAGGGCCGGGACATGGGGTGAAAAACTGTTTTTT. It encodes CAWRAGTWGEKLFF. This chain uses TRBV30 with TRBJ1-4; TRBD1 might be the D (6 bases). The CDR3 runs to 14 residues. V was cut by 3 bases and J by 7 bases, with 15 bases left in between. Germline assignment: CDR1 GTSNPN and CDR2 SVGIG (reference sequence). Together with reference TRBV30 and TRBJ1-4, the CDR3 gives the full variable domain: SQTIHQWPATLVQPVGSPLSLECTVEGTSNPNLYWYRQAAGRGLQLLFYSVGIGQISSEVPQNLSASRPQDRQFILSSKKLLLSDSGFYLCAWRAGTWGEKLFFGSGTQLSVL.

This clone was picked up a small number of times. V gene TRBV7-2 combines with J gene TRBJ2-5; the D is unclear. The V end lost 5 bases, the J end lost 5 bases, and 9 bases lay between the germline ends. The V gene's germline CDR1 is SGHTA and CDR2 FQGNSA. This CDR3 has 12 amino acids. The CDR3 DNA is TGTGCCAGCAGCGCCGAGAGGGAGACCCAGTACTTC. Translation gives CASSAERETQYF.

This clone was seen once. The CDR3 coding sequence is TGTGCCTGGTATCTAGCGGGGAGCACAGATACGCAGTATTTT. Protein product: CAWYLAGSTDTQYF. The chain links TRBV30 to TRBJ2-3; 9 nucleotides match TRBD2. CDR1 and CDR2 from the germline V gene are GTSNPN and SVGIG (reference sequence). The CDR3 has 14 amino acids. The J segment lost 0 bases and the V segment lost 5 bases, leaving 3 bases of the junction unmatched.

This rearrangement joins TRBV7-7 to TRBJ2-1; 9 positions match TRBD1. Germline V gene sequence: CDR1 SSHAT, CDR2 FNYEAQ (reference sequence). The CDR3 runs to 15 residues. The V segment lost 6 bases and the J segment 6 bases; nucleotides outside the gene matches: 9. This CDR3 is CASSPGTGFINEQFF. CDR3 DNA: TGTGCCAGCAGTCCCGGGACAGGGTTTATCAATGAGCAGTTCTTC.

The genes are TRBV13 and TRBJ2-7, with TRBD2 identical over 8 bases. The CDR3 is made up of 16 amino acids. The germline CDR1 and CDR2 sequences are PRHDT and FYEKMQ (reference sequence). V lost 2 bases and J lost 3; bases outside the gene matches: 9. CDR3 sequence reads: CASSLSGGRPHYEQYF. CDR3 sequence (DNA): TGTGCCAGCAGCTTATCTGGCGGGAGGCCGCACTACGAGCAGTACTTC.

The rearrangement joins TRBV5-1 to TRBJ2-2; a possible D gene is TRBD2 (6 bases). This CDR3 is 16 amino acids long. The V and J ends lost 3 bases and 5 bases respectively, with 17 bases between them. Germline loops: CDR1 SGHRS, CDR2 YFSETQ. The CDR3 sequence: CASSSERAPETGELFF. In DNA, the CDR3 is TGCGCCAGCAGCTCAGAGCGGGCCCCGGAGACCGGGGAGCTGTTTTTT.

The gene calls are TRBV15 and TRBJ2-5; D might be TRBD2 (6 bases). CDR1 LNHNV and CDR2 YYDKDF come from the germline V gene (reference sequence). The length of the CDR3 is 11 residues. With 8 bases removed from V and 9 bases from J, the gap between germline ends came to 13 bases. CDR3 DNA sequence: TGTGCCACCGCCGGGGGATTGGCCCAGTACTTC. It encodes CATAGGLAQYF.

This clone was recorded only once. The chain couples TRBV4-2 to TRBJ2-1; TRBD2 aligns across 9 bases. Germline V gives CDR1 LGHNA, CDR2 YNFKEQ. Unmatched junction bases numbered 8, after V lost 0 bases and J lost 8 bases. The CDR3 loop spans 16 amino acids. The chain's CDR3 is CASSQDKSGRSDEQFF. In DNA, the CDR3 is TGTGCCAGCAGCCAAGATAAGAGCGGGAGGAGTGATGAGCAGTTCTTC.

The chain combines TRBV9 with TRBJ2-7, with TRBD1 matching 8 bases. The CDR3 extends over 17 amino acids. V lost 3 bases and J lost 2; bases outside the gene matches: 13. Germline V lookup: CDR1 SGDLS, CDR2 YYNGEE. Here the CDR3 DNA reads TGTGCCAGCAGCGGGGGGCCGGAGACAGGGGAAGCCTACGAGCAGTACTTC. This encodes CASSGGPETGEAYEQYF.

V usage is TRBV19 and J usage is TRBJ2-2; 14 bases align to TRBD2. This CDR3 spans 22 amino acids. V lost 3 bases to trimming and J lost 1 base; unmatched junction nucleotides: 16. Germline V gene data show CDR1 as LNHDA and CDR2 as SQIVND (reference sequence). CDR3 residues: CASSISVAVGTSGRENTGELFF. CDR3 nucleotide sequence: TGTGCCAGTAGTATTTCGGTGGCAGTGGGGACTAGCGGGAGAGAGAACACCGGGGAGCTGTTTTTT.

As for this clone: Germline and junction disagree at one end, which may indicate a read error. This chain's CDR3 is CASSLADRGCTF. DNA of the CDR3: TGTGCCAGCAGCTTGGCGGACAGGGGCTGCACCTTC. The chain employs TRBV5-4 and TRBJ1-2; 9 bases match TRBD1. Germline CDR1 reads SGHNT; CDR2 reads YYREEE (reference sequence). The CDR3 is 12 residues long.

The chain links TRBV15 to TRBJ2-7, with TRBD2 identical over 14 bases. Germline lookup yields CDR1 LNHNV and CDR2 YYDKDF (reference sequence). CDR3 length equals 18 residues. J lost 3 bases, V lost 1 base, and 8 bases had no gene match. CDR3 sequence (DNA): TGTGCCACCAGCAGAGCCACTCGGGGGACTAGCGGGGGCTACGAGCAGTACTTC. Encoded protein: CATSRATRGTSGGYEQYF.

The V and J genes are TRBV6-1 and TRBJ2-3; 9 positions match TRBD1. The V gene end was trimmed by 2 bases and the J gene end by 2 bases; junction bases not matched to a gene: 5. Per the germline V gene, CDR1 is MNHNS and CDR2 is SASEGT. The CDR3 totals 16 residues. CDR3 nucleotides: TGTGCCAGCAGTGAACCCGGGACAGGGCCCACAGATACGCAGTATTTT. Translation gives CASSEPGTGPTDTQYF.

The rearrangement links TRBV2 to TRBJ2-7; 8 bases map to TRBD2. The V gene's germline CDR1 is SNHLY and CDR2 FYNNEI. The CDR3 extends over 13 amino acids. With 9 bases clipped from V and 2 bases from J, the junction kept 6 bases outside the gene matches. CDR3 region: CASWAGGTYEQYF. The CDR3 DNA sequence: TGTGCCAGTTGGGCGGGAGGTACCTACGAGCAGTACTTC.

The chain joins TRBV28 to TRBJ1-3, with 7 bases matching TRBD1. V was clipped by 4 bases and J by 0 bases; unmatched bases: 6. The germline V gene has CDR1 MDHEN and CDR2 SYDVKM. CDR3 size: 16 residues. The CDR3 here is CASSSTGAASGNTIYF. The CDR3 DNA reads TGTGCCAGCAGTTCCACAGGGGCGGCCTCTGGAAACACCATATATTTT.

This clone has just a few counts. CDR3 residues: CSVERGYNTGELFF. CDR3 coding DNA: TGCAGCGTGGAAAGAGGGTATAACACCGGGGAGCTGTTTTTT. The chain recombines TRBV29-1 with TRBJ2-2; possible D gene TRBD2, 5 bases. Germline CDR1 and CDR2: SQVTM and ANQGSEA. Trimming shortened V by 6 bases and J by 2 bases, and 13 bases separated the two germline ends. CDR3 length: 14 residues.

The chain carries TRBV18 and TRBJ2-5; D is undetermined. Trimming left V 3 bases short and J 3 bases short, with 11 bases between. The CDR3 contains 14 residues. The germline V gene has CDR1 KGHSH and CDR2 LQKENI. CDR3 in DNA: TGTGCCAGCTCACCCTCGGTAGTAAAAGAGACCCAGTACTTC. Translation: CASSPSVVKETQYF.

This chain connects TRBV25-1 to TRBJ2-5, with 7 nucleotides matching TRBD2. Losses at the gene ends were 6 bases for V and 3 bases for J; bases not matched to a gene: 10. This CDR3 comprises 15 residues. In germline, CDR1 is MGHDK, CDR2 SYGVNS. The CDR3 spells CASSPPGLPKETQYF. CDR3 coding DNA: TGTGCCAGCAGCCCACCGGGACTACCCAAAGAGACCCAGTACTTC.

V usage is TRBV5-1 and J usage is TRBJ2-3; 8 positions match TRBD2. The CDR3 is 21 residues long. Per germline, CDR1 SGHRS and CDR2 YFSETQ. Losses at the gene ends were 5 bases for V and 4 bases for J; bases not matched to a gene: 27. The DNA of the CDR3 is TGCGCCAGCAGTCTGGGGCGCGGTAGCGGGACCCCTCCCACCCACGCAGATACGCAGTATTTT. This sequence encodes CASSLGRGSGTPPTHADTQYF.

The chain carries TRBV23-1 and TRBJ1-2, with D hard to call. TRBV23-1 counts as an open reading frame of uncertain function. Trimming took 1 base from V and 5 from J, leaving 26 bases between them. This CDR3 region has 19 residues. CDR3 sequence reads: CASSQYLAKEREKKYGYTF. As DNA, the CDR3 is TGCGCCAGCAGTCAATACCTGGCCAAGGAGAGGGAAAAAAAGTATGGCTACACCTTC.

V usage is TRBV11-1 and J usage is TRBJ2-7; possibly TRBD1 for D (5 bases). The CDR3 contains 13 residues. With 5 bases removed from V and 5 bases from J, the gap between germline ends came to 13 bases. Germline V CDR1 and CDR2: SGHAT, FQDESV (reference sequence). The CDR3 region has the DNA TGTGCCAGCAGCCACAGGCTTTCCCACGAGCAGTACTTC. This encodes CASSHRLSHEQYF.

The V and J genes are TRBV28 and TRBJ1-4; 7 positions match TRBD1. Germline trimming cut 10 bases from V and 7 bases from J; bases unmatched to any gene: 12. Germline V lookup: CDR1 MDHEN, CDR2 SYDVKM. The CDR3 spans 14 residues. The CDR3 DNA is TGTGCCATTTGGCGGGACAGCCAAGGTGAAAAACTGTTTTTT. As protein: CAIWRDSQGEKLFF. The full variable domain, with the rest looked up from reference TRBV28 and TRBJ1-4, is DVKVTQSSRYLVKRTGEKVFLECVQDMDHENMFWYRQDPGLGLRLIYFSYDVKMKEKGDIPEGYSVSREKKERFSLILESASTNQTSMYLCAIWRDSQGEKLFFGSGTQLSVL.

The chain carries TRBV28 and TRBJ2-7; D is possibly TRBD2 (7 bases). Germline V gene sequence: CDR1 MDHEN, CDR2 SYDVKM. The CDR3 runs to 15 residues. Trimming took 2 bases from V and 3 from J, leaving 14 bases between them. As DNA, the CDR3 is TGTGCCAGCAGTTTAAGGGGGAGGGCGGGCTACGAGCAGTACTTC. It encodes CASSLRGRAGYEQYF.

The CDR3 DNA is TGTGCCAGCCCCCCCACGTCTACTGGGGCCAACGTCCTGACTTTC. Its translation: CASPPTSTGANVLTF. The chain recombines TRBV19 with TRBJ2-6; unclear D gene. Trimming cost V 9 bases and J 2 bases, with 14 bases left between them. CDR3 length: 15 amino acids. Looked up from germline, CDR1 is LNHDA and CDR2 is SQIVND (reference sequence).

This chain connects TRBV19 to TRBJ2-3, with D uncertain. The V end lost 0 bases, the J end lost 2 bases, and 15 bases lay between the germline ends. CDR1 is LNHDA, CDR2 SQIVND, per germline (reference sequence). The CDR3 loop spans 17 amino acids. CDR3 loop: CASSIDIRTENTDTQYF. The CDR3 bases are TGTGCCAGTAGTATAGACATACGCACAGAAAACACAGATACGCAGTATTTT.

A single count supports this clone. V and J are TRBV29-1 and TRBJ1-1; 9 positions agree with TRBD1. CDR1 is SQVTM, CDR2 ANQGSEA, per germline. The CDR3 sequence is 21 residues long. V shed 0 bases and J 3 bases; nucleotides not matched to a gene: 23. The CDR3 DNA reads TGCAGCGTTGAAGATCCGCAATTAAGACCGGGACAGGGATGGGGGCACACTGAAGCTTTCTTT. This translates into CSVEDPQLRPGQGWGHTEAFF.

The gene calls are TRBV6-6 and TRBJ1-4; 8 bases are shared with TRBD1. J was trimmed by 3 bases and V by 8 bases; bases with no gene match: 8. Germline CDR1 reads MNHNY; CDR2 reads SVGAGI (reference sequence). The CDR3 runs to 15 residues. CDR3 bases: TGTGCCAGCGGCCCCGACAGGGGTCCTAATGAAAAACTGTTTTTT. Translated: CASGPDRGPNEKLFF.